The 6 T cell receptor beta chains given below trace back to one sample, sequenced in a study of T cells in localized non-small cell lung cancer. Data came from immunoSEQ multiplex PCR; TCRdb stores just in-frame clones and leaves some out. The data show around 2,000 clones, 20% to 30% seen once. The sample here was lung tumor tissue, taken before any cancer treatment. These receptors were taken from a woman between 35 and 75 years old with stage II squamous cell lung carcinoma.

This chain links TRBV18 with TRBJ1-4; D is unclear. The CDR3 consists of 15 residues. V was trimmed by 1 base and J by 8 bases, leaving 14 bases between them. The germline CDR1 and CDR2 sequences are KGHSH and LQKENI. The CDR3 sequence is CASSPRQAQIEKLFF. CDR3 in DNA: TGTGCCAGCTCACCACGGCAGGCACAAATAGAAAAACTGTTTTTT.

This chain joins TRBV6-8 and TRBJ2-7, with no clear D. Trimming pared 4 bases from V and 7 bases from J, leaving 14 bases between. Germline values: CDR1 MNHGY, CDR2 SAAAGT. This CDR3 has 13 amino acids. CDR3 nucleotide sequence: TGTGCCAGCAGTTCAGGCGAAACGTGGGAGCAGTACTTC. Translated, it gives CASSSGETWEQYF.

The chain carries TRBV6-8 and TRBJ2-1; 7 positions match TRBD2. V shed 7 bases, J shed 1 base, and the junction held 13 bases outside the gene matches. Germline V gene sequence: CDR1 MNHGY, CDR2 SAAAGT. The CDR3 sequence is 17 residues long. CDR3 amino acids: CASTLNRGLRSYNEQFF. Written as DNA, the CDR3 is TGTGCCAGCACCCTGAATCGGGGACTACGGTCCTACAATGAGCAGTTCTTC.

This clone was detected only a few times. Here the CDR3 DNA reads TGTGCCAGTAGTTCCCGGGGGGCTGTCGGTAGCACTGAAGCTTTCTTT. Residues: CASSSRGAVGSTEAFF. The chain employs TRBV19 and TRBJ1-1; TRBD1 is a possible D gene (6 bases). V was shortened by 5 bases and J by 4 bases, with 20 bases between the two germline ends. Germline V gene sequence: CDR1 LNHDA, CDR2 SQIVND (reference sequence). This CDR3 is 16 amino acids long.

This clone was observed a few times. The chain has TRBV1 and TRBJ2-7; the table's D call, TRBD1, has no DNA check behind it. TRBV1 is classified as a pseudogene. The CDR3 runs to 14 residues. This chain's CDR3 is CASSRAQSSYEQYF. CDR3 coding DNA: TGCGCCAGCAGCCGGGCCCAGAGCTCCTACGAGCAGTACTTC.

This clone was found once. J is TRBJ2-7 and V is TRBV19; D possibly corresponds to TRBD2 (5 bases). Per the germline V gene, CDR1 is LNHDA and CDR2 is SQIVND (reference sequence). V lost 5 bases and J lost 2, with 13 bases in between. The CDR3 has 14 amino acids. The DNA of the CDR3 is TGTGCCAGTAGTCCGGGAACTAACGCCTACGAGCAGTACTTC. Translating it yields CASSPGTNAYEQYF.